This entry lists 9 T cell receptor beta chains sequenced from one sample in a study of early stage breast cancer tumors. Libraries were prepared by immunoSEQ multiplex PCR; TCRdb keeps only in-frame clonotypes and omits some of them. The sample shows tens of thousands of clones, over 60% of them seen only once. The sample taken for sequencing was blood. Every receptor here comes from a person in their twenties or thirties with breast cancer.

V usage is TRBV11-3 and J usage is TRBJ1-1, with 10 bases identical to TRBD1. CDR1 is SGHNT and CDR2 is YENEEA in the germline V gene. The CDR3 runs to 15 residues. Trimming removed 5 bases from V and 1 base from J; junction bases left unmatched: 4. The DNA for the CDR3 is TGTGCCAGCAGCACCGGACAGGGGGGGAACACTGAAGCTTTCTTT. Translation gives CASSTGQGGNTEAFF.

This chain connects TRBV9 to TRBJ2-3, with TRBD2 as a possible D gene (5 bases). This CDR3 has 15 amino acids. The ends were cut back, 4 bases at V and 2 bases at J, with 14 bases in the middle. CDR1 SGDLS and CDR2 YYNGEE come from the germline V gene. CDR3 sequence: CASSPRDESTDTQYF. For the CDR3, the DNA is TGTGCCAGCAGCCCCCGGGATGAATCCACAGATACGCAGTATTTT.

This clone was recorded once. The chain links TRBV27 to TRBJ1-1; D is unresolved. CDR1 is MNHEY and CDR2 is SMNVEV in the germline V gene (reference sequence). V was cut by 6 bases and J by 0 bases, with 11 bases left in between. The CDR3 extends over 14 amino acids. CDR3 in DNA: TGTGCCAGCAGGAACCACAGCATGAACACTGAAGCTTTCTTT. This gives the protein CASRNHSMNTEAFF.

CDR3 loop: CASSDGWEGNEQFF. The CDR3, as DNA: TGTGCCAGCAGTGACGGGTGGGAGGGCAATGAGCAGTTCTTC. J is TRBJ2-1 and V is TRBV6-4; 7 bases map to TRBD2. In germline, CDR1 is MRHNA, CDR2 SNTAGT. Germline trimming cut 2 bases from V and 6 bases from J; bases unmatched to any gene: 4. This CDR3 has 14 residues.

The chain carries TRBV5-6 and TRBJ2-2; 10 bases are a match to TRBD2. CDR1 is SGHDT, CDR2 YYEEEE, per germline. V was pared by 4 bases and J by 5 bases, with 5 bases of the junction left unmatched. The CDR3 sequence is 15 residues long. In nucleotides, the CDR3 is TGTGCCAGCAGCGCTAGCGGGAGAGGGACCGGGGAGCTGTTTTTT. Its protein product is CASSASGRGTGELFF.

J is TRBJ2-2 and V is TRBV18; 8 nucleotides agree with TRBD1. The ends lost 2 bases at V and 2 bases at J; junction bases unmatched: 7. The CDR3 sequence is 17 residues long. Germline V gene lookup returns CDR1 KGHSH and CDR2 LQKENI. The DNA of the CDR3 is TGTGCCAGCTCACCAAGGATGGGACAGGAAAACACCGGGGAGCTGTTTTTT. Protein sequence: CASSPRMGQENTGELFF.

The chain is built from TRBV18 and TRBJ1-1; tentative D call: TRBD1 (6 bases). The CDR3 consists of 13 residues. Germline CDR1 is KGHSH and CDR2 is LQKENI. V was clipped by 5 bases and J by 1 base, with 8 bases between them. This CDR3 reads CASSLDRNTEAFF. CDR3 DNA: TGTGCCAGCTCATTGGACAGGAACACTGAAGCTTTCTTT. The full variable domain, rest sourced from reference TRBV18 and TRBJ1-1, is NAGVMQNPRHLVRRRGQEARLRCSPMKGHSHVYWYRQLPEEGLKFMVYLQKENIIDESGMPKERFSAEFPKEGPSILRIQQVVRGDSAAYFCASSLDRNTEAFFGQGTRLTVV.

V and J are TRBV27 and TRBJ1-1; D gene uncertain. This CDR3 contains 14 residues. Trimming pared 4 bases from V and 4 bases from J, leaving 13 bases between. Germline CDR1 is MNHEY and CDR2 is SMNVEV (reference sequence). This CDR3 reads CASSWTAGSTEAFF. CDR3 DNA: TGTGCCAGCAGTTGGACGGCTGGGAGCACTGAAGCTTTCTTT.

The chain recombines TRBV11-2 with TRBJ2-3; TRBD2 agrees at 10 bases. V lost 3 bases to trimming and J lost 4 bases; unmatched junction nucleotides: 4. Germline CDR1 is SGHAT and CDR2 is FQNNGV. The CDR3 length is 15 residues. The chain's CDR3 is CASSFTGLASDTQYF. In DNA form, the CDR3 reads TGTGCCAGCAGCTTCACGGGACTAGCGTCAGATACGCAGTATTTT.